Below are 25 T cell receptor beta chains sequenced from a single sample in a study of T cells in Graves' hyperthyroidism and ophthalmopathy. RNA transcripts were the template for amplifying TCR beta CDR3 regions. A set of HTBI primers served as the primers for a first-round RT-PCR of the TCR CDR3. TCRdb called the multiplex PCR reads again in MiXCR, with one record for every CDR3 protein. Of around 380,000 distinct CDR3 sequences in the sample, roughly 13% were seen once. What was sequenced was blood. These receptor sequences come from a young man with Graves' hyperthyroidism that later progressed to Graves' ophthalmopathy.

This chain joins TRBV9 and TRBJ2-7; possibly TRBD1 for D (6 bases). The V end was cut by 4 bases, the J end by 3 bases, with 11 bases between. Per the germline V gene, CDR1 is SGDLS and CDR2 is YYNGEE. The CDR3 loop spans 13 amino acids. The CDR3 coding sequence is TGTGCCAGCAGCCCACCCAGGGGCTACGAGCAGTACTTC. It translates to CASSPPRGYEQYF.

The CDR3 DNA sequence: TGCGCCAGCAGCTTGGCTGCGGTAAGGGGCTCGGTGGCCGGGGAGCTGTTTTTT. Protein product: CASSLAAVRGSVAGELFF. The V call is TRBV5-1, the J call TRBJ2-2; D possibly corresponds to TRBD1 (5 bases). The CDR3 loop spans 18 amino acids. The germline CDR1 and CDR2 sequences are SGHRS and YFSETQ. Between the trimmed V and J ends, which lost 0 bases and 6 bases, there was a span of 21 bases.

This clonotype has a count of ten or more. V gene TRBV30 combines with J gene TRBJ2-1; maybe TRBD2 (5 bases). V lost 1 base and J 3 bases, leaving 16 bases between the germline ends. The CDR3 runs to 16 residues. Looked up from germline, CDR1 is GTSNPN and CDR2 is SVGIG (reference sequence). The CDR3 sequence: CAWSGSRATIYNEQFF. CDR3 nucleotide sequence: TGTGCCTGGAGTGGTTCGCGGGCCACTATCTACAATGAGCAGTTCTTC.

This clonotype was seen only a few times. The chain has TRBV10-3 and TRBJ2-3; D unresolved. Deletions cut 4 bases from V and 1 base from J, with 9 bases between. CDR3 length: 14 amino acids. Germline values: CDR1 ENHRY, CDR2 SYGVKD. The CDR3 here is CAISGSQGTDTQYF. CDR3 bases: TGTGCCATCAGTGGGAGTCAGGGCACAGATACGCAGTATTTT.

The rearrangement uses TRBV6-2 or TRBV6-3 and TRBJ1-4; D unresolved. V was cut by 5 bases and J by 4 bases, with 8 bases left in between. This CDR3 region has 13 residues. CDR1 MNHEY and CDR2 SVGEGT come from the germline V gene. CDR3 loop: CASSPFDNEKLFF. In DNA, the CDR3 is TGTGCCAGCAGTCCCTTTGATAATGAAAAACTGTTTTTT.

V gene TRBV7-7 combines with J gene TRBJ2-2; D is uncertain. V was shortened by 3 bases and J by 3 bases, with 8 bases between the two germline ends. In germline, CDR1 is SSHAT, CDR2 FNYEAQ (reference sequence). This CDR3 is built from 14 residues. CDR3 nucleotide sequence: TGTGCCAGCAGCTTTGAGGTTCACACCGGGGAGCTGTTTTTT. It encodes CASSFEVHTGELFF.

J is TRBJ1-4 and V is TRBV27; a possible D gene is TRBD1 (6 bases). The germline V gene has CDR1 MNHEY and CDR2 SMNVEV (reference sequence). The CDR3 totals 14 residues. Trimming shortened V by 6 bases and J by 4 bases, and 12 bases separated the two germline ends. This CDR3 is CASSSRGGNEKLFF. The CDR3 coding sequence is TGTGCCAGCAGCTCCAGGGGCGGTAATGAAAAACTGTTTTTT.

This clonotype was observed at least ten times. The genes are TRBV5-5 and TRBJ2-7, with no clear D. Germline CDR1 and CDR2: SGHKS and YYEKEE (reference sequence). Trimming removed 0 bases from V and 3 bases from J, with 7 bases in between. The CDR3 has 13 amino acids. CDR3 sequence (DNA): TGTGCCAGCAGCTTGGCCGTGGGCTACGAGCAGTACTTC. This sequence encodes CASSLAVGYEQYF. Using reference TRBV5-5 and TRBJ2-7 for the parts outside the CDR3, the full variable domain is DAGVTQSPTHLIKTRGQQVTLRCSPISGHKSVSWYQQVLGQGPQFIFQYYEKEERGRGNFPDRFSARQFPNYSSELNVNALLLGDSALYLCASSLAVGYEQYFGPGTRLTVT.

This clonotype was seen more than once but under ten times. The J gene is TRBJ2-2, the V gene TRBV12-5; D call uncertain. The germline V and J ends were trimmed by 1 base and 6 bases, with 3 bases remaining between them. The CDR3 covers 12 residues. Germline CDR1 and CDR2: LGHNT and FRNRAP. The chain's CDR3 is CASGLGPGELFF. The CDR3 DNA reads TGTGCTAGTGGTTTGGGACCCGGGGAGCTGTTTTTT.

This clonotype showed up just a few times. V gene TRBV27 combines with J gene TRBJ2-7; D possibly uses TRBD1 or TRBD2 (5 bases each). V dropped 8 bases and J dropped 3 bases, with 14 bases sitting between them. This CDR3 has 13 residues. Per germline, CDR1 MNHEY and CDR2 SMNVEV (reference sequence). The DNA for the CDR3 is TGTGCCAGCGCTCCGGGACCCTACTACGAGCAGTACTTC. This sequence encodes CASAPGPYYEQYF.

This clonotype was picked up a small number of times. The chain has TRBV6-2 or TRBV6-3 and TRBJ2-3; D not resolved. The CDR3 sequence is 16 residues long. V was shortened by 2 bases and J by 6 bases, with 18 bases between the two germline ends. The germline V gene has CDR1 MNHEY and CDR2 SVGEGT. The CDR3 spells CASSYRFRGVGDTQYF. The CDR3 bases are TGTGCCAGCAGTTACAGGTTCCGCGGAGTGGGCGATACGCAGTATTTT.

V usage is TRBV30 and J usage is TRBJ2-4; weak D call: TRBD1 (5 bases). Germline V CDR1 and CDR2: GTSNPN, SVGIG (reference sequence). This CDR3 contains 13 residues. The ends were cut back, 7 bases at V and 7 bases at J, with 17 bases in the middle. CDR3 amino acids: CALDRRGDNIQYF. CDR3 coding DNA: TGTGCCTTGGATAGAAGGGGCGACAACATTCAGTACTTC.

This clonotype has ten or more counts. The chain employs TRBV7-9 and TRBJ2-2; D is possibly TRBD1 (5 bases). V gave up 8 bases and J gave up 5 bases, with 9 bases separating them. CDR3 length: 12 amino acids. Germline V lookup: CDR1 SEHNR, CDR2 FQNEAQ (reference sequence). The CDR3 reads CASLGVTGELFF. The CDR3 DNA is TGTGCCAGCTTAGGGGTTACCGGGGAGCTGTTTTTT.

J is TRBJ1-2 and V is TRBV7-9; D gene uncertain. V lost 5 bases to trimming and J lost 6 bases, with 10 bases between them. Germline CDR1 and CDR2: SEHNR and FQNEAQ (reference sequence). This CDR3 contains 12 residues. The CDR3 here is CASSPTYDGYTF. The CDR3 nucleotides read TGTGCCAGCAGCCCGACCTACGATGGCTACACCTTC.

At least ten counts were recorded for this clonotype. The genes are TRBV30 and TRBJ2-1; a possible D gene is TRBD2 (6 bases). Trimming removed 3 bases from V and 3 bases from J, with 12 bases in between. Germline CDR1 reads GTSNPN; CDR2 reads SVGIG (reference sequence). There are 14 residues in the CDR3. CDR3 sequence reads: CAWSRRGDYNEQFF. The CDR3 DNA sequence: TGTGCCTGGAGCCGGAGGGGTGACTACAATGAGCAGTTCTTC.

Of note for this clonotype: A read error may account for a junction end that differs from germline. The chain carries TRBV3-1 and TRBJ2-3, with 11 bases lining up with TRBD2. This CDR3 is 19 amino acids long. Germline V gene lookup returns CDR1 LGHDT and CDR2 YNNKEL (reference sequence). The CDR3 DNA follows: TGTGCCAGGAGCCCATTCTACCTAGCGGGGGGTCCTAGCACAGATACGCAGTATTTT. Translating gives CARSPFYLAGGPSTDTQYF.

A few counts support this clonotype. CDR3 sequence reads: CASSDQPGPNNSPLHF. In DNA, the CDR3 is TGTGCCAGCAGTGATCAACCGGGACCGAACAATTCACCCCTCCACTTT. The V call is TRBV6-4, the J call TRBJ1-6; the D gene is possibly TRBD1 (5 bases). The CDR3 totals 16 residues. From germline, CDR1 is MRHNA and CDR2 SNTAGT. V dropped 3 bases and J dropped 7 bases, with 16 bases sitting between them.

V and J are TRBV5-1 and TRBJ2-1, with TRBD2 matching over 10 bases. J was trimmed by 7 bases and V by 4 bases; bases with no gene match: 11. The length of the CDR3 is 16 residues. Germline CDR1 and CDR2: SGHRS and YFSETQ. CDR3 protein: CASSPQASGGANEQFF. The CDR3 DNA reads as TGCGCCAGCAGCCCACAGGCCAGCGGGGGGGCAAATGAGCAGTTCTTC.

This clonotype was seen at least ten times. The V call is TRBV7-9, the J call TRBJ1-5, with TRBD1 as a possible D gene (6 bases). Germline loops: CDR1 SEHNR, CDR2 FQNEAQ (reference sequence). The V end lost 0 bases, the J end lost 1 base, and 16 bases lay between the germline ends. This CDR3 is built from 18 residues. CDR3 DNA: TGTGCCAGCAGCTTAGCGATGACAGGAAAGGGCAGCAATCAGCCCCAGCATTTT. Protein product: CASSLAMTGKGSNQPQHF.

This clonotype was seen more than once but under ten times. The CDR3 sequence: CASSATGEPANEKLFF. The CDR3 DNA follows: TGTGCCAGCAGCGCCACAGGGGAACCAGCTAATGAAAAACTGTTTTTT. The chain links TRBV9 to TRBJ1-4, with 7 positions matching TRBD1. In germline, CDR1 is SGDLS, CDR2 YYNGEE. The CDR3 contains 16 residues. Trimming at V came to 3 bases and at J to 3 bases, leaving 8 bases not matched to a gene.

This clonotype has at least ten counts. The gene calls are TRBV28 and TRBJ1-5; D not resolved. This CDR3 has 16 residues. Deletions cut 4 bases from V and 4 bases from J, with 17 bases between. Germline-derived CDR1 and CDR2 are MDHEN and SYDVKM. CDR3 in DNA: TGTGCCAGCAGTTCCCCCGCGGAGGATAAGAATCAGCCCCAGCATTTT. Translated: CASSSPAEDKNQPQHF. The full variable domain, in which reference TRBV28 and TRBJ1-5 provide the parts outside the CDR3, is DVKVTQSSRYLVKRTGEKVFLECVQDMDHENMFWYRQDPGLGLRLIYFSYDVKMKEKGDIPEGYSVSREKKERFSLILESASTNQTSMYLCASSSPAEDKNQPQHFGDGTRLSIL.

This clonotype appeared many times. The J gene is TRBJ1-1, the V gene TRBV5-5; D not resolved. V was cut by 1 base and J by 5 bases, with 6 bases left in between. The germline V gene encodes CDR1 SGHKS and CDR2 YYEKEE (reference sequence). This CDR3 comprises 12 residues. CDR3 sequence (DNA): TGTGCCAGCAGCTTGATCAAGACTGAAGCTTTCTTT. Translating gives CASSLIKTEAFF.

This clonotype was counted ten times or more. V gene TRBV6-1 combines with J gene TRBJ1-2; a possible D gene is TRBD1 (6 bases). Germline V gene data show CDR1 as MNHNS and CDR2 as SASEGT. Deletions cut 6 bases from V and 5 bases from J, with 13 bases between. This CDR3 has 13 residues. The CDR3 reads CASRNLQGYGYTF. The CDR3 DNA reads TGTGCCAGCAGGAATCTTCAGGGGTATGGCTACACCTTC.

This clonotype has more than one count but fewer than ten. The chain combines TRBV20-1 with TRBJ1-6, with D maybe TRBD1 (6 bases). Per germline, CDR1 DFQATT and CDR2 SNEGSKA (reference sequence). With 3 bases removed from V and 8 bases from J, the gap between germline ends came to 14 bases. The length of the CDR3 is 14 residues. The CDR3 reads CSASTGTSHSPLHF. The CDR3 DNA sequence: TGCAGTGCTAGTACAGGGACTTCCCATTCACCCCTCCACTTT.

The chain uses TRBV5-6 and TRBJ1-5; 9 nucleotides line up with TRBD1. V lost 4 bases and J lost 6; bases outside the gene matches: 8. The V gene's germline CDR1 is SGHDT and CDR2 YYEEEE. The CDR3 consists of 15 residues. CDR3 nucleotide sequence: TGTGCCAGCAGCCTGGACAGGGGAGGAGGTCAGCCCCAGCATTTT. Protein: CASSLDRGGGQPQHF.